The rows below give T cell receptor beta chains drawn from one sample of a study of naive CD8 T cells in extremely preterm neonates. The method was immunoSEQ multiplex PCR; TCRdb's version includes in-frame clones alone and lacks a portion of them. The table lists 5,300 or so clones, about 95% of them singletons. The sequenced material came from naive CD8+ T cells from cord blood. All receptors derive from a boy who was born preterm. Each CDR3 is given with its conserved first and last residue. D genes are given only for firm matches. Clone size is not always given. Where it is, it says once, few, many or a class for expanded clones.

D gene	V gene	J gene	clone size	CDR3 protein	CDR3 DNA
TRBD2	TRBV13	TRBJ2-7	once	CASSWTSGSYEQYF	TGTGCCAGCAGCTGGACTAGCGGCTCCTACGAGCAGTACTTC
.	TRBV4-3	TRBJ1-1	.	CASSQGGNTEAFF	TGCGCCAGCAGCCAAGGGGGGAACACTGAAGCTTTCTTT
.	TRBV27	TRBJ2-1	.	CASSLLSVYNEQFF	TGTGCCAGCAGTTTATTATCGGTCTACAATGAGCAGTTCTTC
.	TRBV20-1	TRBJ1-5	.	CSARDQQPQHF	TGCAGTGCTAGAGATCAACAGCCCCAGCATTTT
TRBD2	TRBV19	TRBJ2-1	.	CASKTSGSSYNEQFF	TGTGCCAGTAAGACTAGCGGGAGCTCCTACAATGAGCAGTTCTTC
TRBD1	TRBV4-2	TRBJ1-1	.	CASSLGTGGYSEAFF	TGTGCCAGCAGCTTGGGGACAGGGGGCTATTCTGAAGCTTTCTTT
.	TRBV5-1	TRBJ2-6	.	CASSLGGWERAGANVLTF	TGCGCCAGCAGCTTGGGAGGCTGGGAAAGGGCCGGGGCCAACGTCCTGACTTTC
.	TRBV28	TRBJ2-7	.	CASSLTGNAYEQYF	TGTGCCAGCAGTTTAACCGGGAATGCCTACGAGCAGTACTTC
.	TRBV25-1	TRBJ2-3	once	CASSEGPDTQYF	TGTGCCAGCAGTGAAGGTCCAGATACGCAGTATTTT
TRBD2	TRBV27	TRBJ2-7	.	CASRLAGGPYEQYF	TGTGCCAGCAGACTAGCGGGAGGGCCCTACGAGCAGTACTTC
.	TRBV7-2	TRBJ2-7	.	CASSLTSYEQYF	TGTGCCAGCAGCCTGACTAGCTACGAGCAGTACTTC
TRBD2	TRBV11-3	TRBJ2-1	.	CASSDGTSGNDEQFF	TGTGCCAGCAGCGACGGGACTAGCGGGAATGACGAGCAGTTCTTC
.	TRBV7-8	TRBJ1-3	.	CASSTSRVSGNTIYF	TGTGCCAGCAGCACCTCCAGAGTCTCTGGAAACACCATATATTTT
.	TRBV10-2	TRBJ2-7	.	CASSEDTYEQYF	TGCGCCAGCAGTGAGGACACCTACGAGCAGTACTTC
.	TRBV27	TRBJ2-7	.	CASSLGYEQYF	TGTGCCAGCAGTTTAGGGTACGAGCAGTACTTC
.	TRBV6-4	TRBJ2-6	.	CASSNSRSRQSRANVLTF	TGTGCCAGCAGTAACAGCCGCTCACGACAAAGTCGGGCCAACGTCCTGACTTTC
TRBD1	TRBV30	TRBJ1-5	.	CAWSVGTGSNQPQHF	TGTGCCTGGAGTGTGGGGACAGGGAGCAATCAGCCCCAGCATTTT
.	TRBV5-6	TRBJ2-7	.	CASSLWTFYEQYF	TGTGCCAGCAGCTTGTGGACGTTCTACGAGCAGTACTTC
.	TRBV4-3	TRBJ1-4	.	CASSQGEKLFF	TGCGCCAGCAGCCAGGGTGAAAAACTGTTTTTT
TRBD2	TRBV6-6	TRBJ2-1	.	CASSYSASGRNEQFF	TGTGCCAGCAGTTACTCGGCTAGCGGGAGGAATGAGCAGTTCTTC
TRBD2	TRBV6-1	TRBJ2-7	.	CASSGLAGYEQYF	TGTGCCAGCAGTGGACTAGCGGGGTACGAGCAGTACTTC
.	TRBV4-1	TRBJ2-3	.	CASSQVEGIGTDTQYF	TGCGCCAGCAGCCAAGTGGAGGGGATCGGCACAGATACGCAGTATTTT
.	TRBV6-5	TRBJ2-7	.	CASSSYIGSYEQYF	TGTGCCAGCAGTTCCTACATTGGCTCCTACGAGCAGTACTTC
.	TRBV29-1	TRBJ2-2	.	CSAGRLEDTGELFF	TGCAGCGCTGGGAGGCTAGAAGACACCGGGGAGCTGTTTTTT
.	TRBV27	TRBJ2-7	.	CASSLRAGREQYF	TGTGCCAGCAGTTTAAGGGCAGGGCGCGAGCAGTACTTC
TRBD1	TRBV27	TRBJ1-1	.	CASTSGTGNTEAFF	TGTGCCAGCACATCAGGGACAGGGAACACTGAAGCTTTCTTT
.	TRBV7-6	TRBJ2-7	.	CASSLAGESYEQYF	TGTGCCAGCAGCTTAGCGGGAGAGTCGTACGAGCAGTACTTC
TRBD2	TRBV4-3	TRBJ2-7	.	CASSQGTSGTRYEQYF	TGCGCCAGCAGCCAAGGGACTAGCGGGACGCGCTACGAGCAGTACTTC
.	TRBV5-6	TRBJ1-1	.	CASSLGWANTEAFF	TGTGCCAGCAGCTTGGGTTGGGCGAACACTGAAGCTTTCTTT
.	TRBV27	TRBJ1-2	.	CASSLQFNYGYTF	TGTGCCAGCAGTTTACAGTTTAACTATGGCTACACCTTC
TRBD1	TRBV10-3	TRBJ2-5	.	CAISGTGGETQYF	TGTGCCATCAGTGGGACAGGGGGAGAGACCCAGTACTTC
TRBD2	TRBV28	TRBJ2-7	.	CASSLLAAYEQYF	TGTGCCAGCAGTTTACTAGCGGCCTACGAGCAGTACTTC
.	TRBV13	TRBJ2-7	.	CASSSWTEPYEQYF	TGTGCCAGCAGCTCTTGGACTGAACCCTACGAGCAGTACTTC
TRBD1	TRBV29-1	TRBJ2-3	.	CSVAGGQTDTQYF	TGCAGCGTTGCAGGGGGCCAAACAGATACGCAGTATTTT
.	TRBV27	TRBJ2-1	.	CASSLGGSYNEQFF	TGTGCCAGCAGTTTAGGGGGCTCCTACAATGAGCAGTTCTTC
TRBD2	TRBV4-1	TRBJ2-1	.	CASSQGTSGSNEQFF	TGCGCCAGCAGCCAAGGGACTAGCGGGAGCAATGAGCAGTTCTTC
.	TRBV9	TRBJ2-7	once	CASSVGARYEQYF	TGTGCCAGCAGCGTAGGAGCGAGGTACGAGCAGTACTTC
.	TRBV27	TRBJ2-7	.	CASNQGNEQYF	TGTGCCAGCAATCAGGGGAATGAGCAGTACTTC
.	TRBV11-2	TRBJ2-7	.	CASSLGGSYEQYF	TGTGCCAGCAGCTTAGGGGGCTCCTACGAGCAGTACTTC
TRBD1	TRBV7-2	TRBJ1-5	.	CASSTQGAGSNQPQHF	TGTGCCAGCAGCACCCAGGGGGCGGGTAGCAATCAGCCCCAGCATTTT
.	TRBV7-9	TRBJ1-1	.	CASSLGGPEAFF	TGTGCCAGCAGCTTAGGCGGGCCTGAAGCTTTCTTT
.	TRBV5-6	TRBJ1-5	.	CASSLKRDNQPQHF	TGTGCCAGCAGCTTAAAGAGGGACAATCAGCCCCAGCATTTT
.	TRBV7-9	TRBJ2-3	.	CASSYDWTDTQYF	TGTGCCAGCAGCTACGACTGGACAGATACGCAGTATTTT
.	TRBV29-1	TRBJ2-7	.	CSVGQSKTYEQYF	TGCAGCGTTGGGCAGTCGAAGACCTACGAGCAGTACTTC
.	TRBV18	TRBJ2-5	.	CASSPYQETQYF	TGTGCCAGCTCACCGTACCAAGAGACCCAGTACTTC
.	TRBV4-1	TRBJ2-7	.	CASSQEQGSYEQYF	TGCGCCAGCAGCCAAGAACAGGGCTCCTACGAGCAGTACTTC
TRBD1	TRBV25-1	TRBJ1-2	.	CASSDRGLYGYTF	TGTGCCAGCAGTGACAGGGGGCTTTATGGCTACACCTTC
TRBD1	TRBV27	TRBJ1-2	.	CASSSGTDGYTF	TGTGCCAGCAGTTCCGGGACAGATGGCTACACCTTC
TRBD2	TRBV7-3	TRBJ2-6	once	CASSLGLAGGPGANVLTF	TGTGCCAGCAGCTTAGGACTAGCGGGAGGGCCTGGGGCCAACGTCCTGACTTTC
TRBD1	TRBV5-1	TRBJ1-1	.	CASSTGGTEAFF	TGCGCCAGCAGCACAGGGGGCACTGAAGCTTTCTTT
TRBD2	TRBV28	TRBJ2-4	.	CASSFGTSWGKNIQYF	TGTGCCAGCAGTTTTGGGACTAGCTGGGGCAAAAACATTCAGTACTTC
.	TRBV2	TRBJ1-2	.	CASINGFNYGYTF	TGTGCCAGCATAAATGGTTTTAACTATGGCTACACCTTC